This T cell receptor beta chain originates from a study of memory CD4+ T cells and cytomegalovirus serostatus. The sort gate was single viable CD3+CD4+CD8-CD45RO+ cells for memory CD4+ T cells. Serostatus was set by detecting CMV pp150, pp28, p38, p52 IgG. Positive selection with CD4 microbeads enriched total CD4+ T cells. This table comes from immunoSEQ multiplex PCR, and its TCRdb copy is limited to in-frame clones, with some not included. This table has about 46,000 clones, about 73% appearing once. Germline V CDR1 and CDR2: KGHSH, LQKENI. Between the trimmed V and J ends, which lost 2 bases and 1 base, there was a span of 18 bases. This CDR3 contains 18 residues.

The sequencing sample was made of memory CD4+ T cells from blood. The TCR sequence derives from an adult in good health and CMV-seronegative. The J gene is TRBJ1-5, the V gene TRBV18; D call uncertain. In DNA form, the CDR3 reads TGTGCCAGCTCACCAGACACTTCTAGCTATAGGAGCAATCAGCCCCAGCATTTT. This translates into CASSPDTSSYRSNQPQHF.